In its sample, the clone carrying this TCR beta chain was seen many times. Its antigen is not identified. Germline CDR1 SQVTM, CDR2 ANQGSEA. Trimming cost V 3 bases and J 3 bases; bases outside gene matches: 5. This CDR3 has 15 residues. Preparing the TCRbeta library involved the use of unique molecular identifiers. In TCRdb, the PCR reads were re-called with MiXCR into one record per CDR3 protein. In the table there are 540,000 or so distinct CDR3 sequences, 23% of which are singletons. The source of the sample is a study of T-cell reconstitution after alpha-beta-depleted transplantation in children. Study-level results: As was reported, about two months after transplant, alpha-beta T cells came from several hundred expanded graft clones.

Sequencing was performed on PBMCs, mostly from graft donor cells, taken 360 days after TCRalphabeta/CD19-depleted stem cell transplant. V and J are TRBV29-1 and TRBJ2-3; 11 bases are shared with TRBD2. This receptor was taken from a boy under two years old who had a stem cell transplant for acute myeloid leukemia, so the T cells may come from the graft donor. The CDR3 coding sequence is TGCAGCGTTGACTTAGCGGGGGGGTATACAGATACGCAGTATTTT. Its protein is CSVDLAGGYTDTQYF.